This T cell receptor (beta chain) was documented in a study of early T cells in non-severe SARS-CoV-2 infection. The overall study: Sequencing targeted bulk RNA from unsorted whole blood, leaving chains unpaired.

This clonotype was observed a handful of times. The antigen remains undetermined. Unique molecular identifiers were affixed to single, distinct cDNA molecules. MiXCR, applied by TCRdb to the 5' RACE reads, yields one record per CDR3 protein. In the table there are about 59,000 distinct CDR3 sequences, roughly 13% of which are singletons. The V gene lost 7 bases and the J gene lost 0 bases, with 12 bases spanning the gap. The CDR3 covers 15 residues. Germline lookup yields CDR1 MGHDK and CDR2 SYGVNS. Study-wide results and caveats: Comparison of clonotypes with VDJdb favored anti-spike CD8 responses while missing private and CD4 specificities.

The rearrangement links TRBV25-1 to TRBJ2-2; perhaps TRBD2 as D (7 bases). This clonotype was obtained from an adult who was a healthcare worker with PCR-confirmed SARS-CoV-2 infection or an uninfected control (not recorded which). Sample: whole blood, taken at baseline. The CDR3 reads CASKRGAANTGELFF. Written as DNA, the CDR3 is TGTGCCAGCAAACGGGGGGCGGCGAACACCGGGGAGCTGTTTTTT.